The 25 T cell receptor beta chains below come from one sample, sequenced in a study of T cell responses to AZD1222 COVID-19 vaccine. TCRdb keeps only in-frame clones here, not all; method: immunoSEQ multiplex PCR. There are 100,000 to 150,000 clones in the sample; 80% to 95% occur only once, and approximately 4.5% lies in the top ten. This specimen consisted of peripheral blood, obtained on day 0 of MenACWY control vaccination. The source is an adult in good health.

V gene TRBV7-9 combines with J gene TRBJ2-4; the match to TRBD1 covers 10 bases. The CDR3 runs 15 residues. Germline V gene sequence: CDR1 SEHNR, CDR2 FQNEAQ (reference sequence). Trimming cost V 5 bases and J 8 bases; bases outside gene matches: 9. CDR3 in DNA: TGTGCCAGCAGCCGGACAGGGGGGATCAAGGACATTCAGTACTTC. Translated, it gives CASSRTGGIKDIQYF.

The rearrangement links TRBV28 to TRBJ2-1, with 13 bases identical to TRBD2. Germline V gene data show CDR1 as MDHEN and CDR2 as SYDVKM. V dropped 6 bases and J dropped 6; count of bases not matched to a gene: 5. The CDR3 has 15 residues. The CDR3 spells CASSRGLAGPNEQFF. DNA of the CDR3: TGTGCCAGCAGCCGGGGACTAGCGGGACCCAATGAGCAGTTCTTC.

This sequence joins TRBV4-2 and TRBJ2-3, with D maybe TRBD2 (6 bases). V lost 5 bases and J 7 bases, leaving 22 bases between the germline ends. Per germline, CDR1 LGHNA and CDR2 YNFKEQ. The CDR3 has 16 amino acids. In DNA, the CDR3 is TGTGCCAGCAGCGCCAATTGGGGGGAGAGCGCATATACGCAGTATTTT. Residues: CASSANWGESAYTQYF.

In this sample, this clone turned up a few times. The rearrangement uses TRBV7-2 and TRBJ2-7; tentatively, D is TRBD1 (7 bases). Germline lookup yields CDR1 SGHTA and CDR2 FQGNSA. V was clipped by 4 bases and J by 5 bases, with 18 bases between them. The CDR3 covers 15 residues. In DNA, the CDR3 is TGTGCCAGCAGCTCCCGGAGGGGGCTGTTCCACGAGCAGTACTTC. Protein product: CASSSRRGLFHEQYF.

This chain connects TRBV19 to TRBJ1-2, with unresolved D. Germline CDR1 LNHDA, CDR2 SQIVND (reference sequence). Trimming pared 6 bases from V and 1 base from J, leaving 15 bases between. This CDR3 has 15 amino acids. The CDR3 region is CASRSGSSINYGYTF. Written as DNA, the CDR3 is TGTGCCAGTAGATCCGGATCGAGCATTAACTATGGCTACACCTTC.

The genes are TRBV6-5 and TRBJ2-7; 9 nucleotides match TRBD2. Per the germline V gene, CDR1 is MNHEY and CDR2 is SVGAGI. With 4 bases clipped from V and 4 bases from J, the junction kept 5 bases outside the gene matches. This CDR3 has 14 amino acids. The CDR3 nucleotides are TGTGCCAGCAGTTCCATAGCGGGAGAGTACGAGCAGTACTTC. Residues: CASSSIAGEYEQYF.

CDR3: CASSFSAGQTGELFF. The CDR3 region has the DNA TGTGCCAGCAGCTTCTCGGCGGGACAGACCGGGGAGCTGTTTTTT. The chain has TRBV5-5 and TRBJ2-2, with D possibly TRBD1 on 7 matching bases. The V gene's germline CDR1 is SGHKS and CDR2 YYEKEE (reference sequence). The V end was cut by 2 bases, the J end by 5 bases, with 13 bases between. The CDR3 is 15 amino acids.

The CDR3 DNA sequence: TGTGCCAGCAGCTTTGGAGCGGGAGGGAACTGGGAGACCCAGTACTTC. Translated, it gives CASSFGAGGNWETQYF. The chain is built from TRBV11-2 and TRBJ2-5; 10 nucleotides agree with TRBD2. V gave up 3 bases and J gave up 5 bases; unmatched junction bases: 9. CDR1 is SGHAT, CDR2 FQNNGV, per germline. This CDR3 comprises 16 residues.

This clone occurred once. The chain is built from TRBV5-1 and TRBJ1-4; D is undetermined. This CDR3 spans 15 amino acids. Germline CDR1 is SGHRS and CDR2 is YFSETQ. V was shortened by 4 bases and J by 0 bases, with 10 bases between the two germline ends. CDR3 sequence (DNA): TGCGCCAGCAGCCTCAGGACTGCAACTAATGAAAAACTGTTTTTT. Translating it yields CASSLRTATNEKLFF.

The rearrangement links TRBV19 to TRBJ2-1; 13 bases match TRBD2. In germline, CDR1 is LNHDA, CDR2 SQIVND (reference sequence). The CDR3 spans 15 residues. The junction had 8 bases not matched to a gene; V was cut back by 5 bases and J by 10 bases. The CDR3 protein is CASSPRTSGSSEQFF. The CDR3 DNA sequence: TGTGCCAGTAGTCCCCGGACTAGCGGGAGTTCGGAGCAGTTCTTC.

The J gene is TRBJ2-7, the V gene TRBV18; TRBD2 is a possible D gene (6 bases). V lost 2 bases and J lost 7, with 12 bases in between. The CDR3 sequence is 13 residues long. From germline, CDR1 is KGHSH and CDR2 LQKENI. The CDR3 sequence is CASSPGVGGEQYV. CDR3 coding DNA: TGTGCCAGCTCACCAGGCGTTGGGGGGGAGCAGTACGTC.

The rearrangement joins TRBV9 to TRBJ1-3; D is undetermined. V was clipped by 0 bases and J by 2 bases, with 12 bases between them. Germline values: CDR1 SGDLS, CDR2 YYNGEE. CDR3 size: 16 residues. The CDR3 region has the DNA TGTGCCAGCAGCGTAGACGGCAGAACCCCTGGAAACACCATATATTTT. Its translation: CASSVDGRTPGNTIYF. The whole variable domain, remainder taken from reference TRBV9 and TRBJ1-3, is DSGVTQTPKHLITATGQRVTLRCSPRSGDLSVYWYQQSLDQGLQFLIQYYNGEERAKGNILERFSAQQFPDLHSELNLSSLELGDSALYFCASSVDGRTPGNTIYFGEGSWLTVV.

The chain has TRBV7-2 and TRBJ2-3; 14 positions match TRBD2. This CDR3 has 17 amino acids. V lost 1 base and J lost 3; bases outside the gene matches: 3. Germline CDR1 SGHTA, CDR2 FQGNSA. DNA of the CDR3: TGTGCCAGCAGCTTAGTCCGGACTAGCGGGGGGACAGATACGCAGTATTTT. It codes for CASSLVRTSGGTDTQYF.

The rearrangement joins TRBV6-5 to TRBJ2-2; 7 bases align to TRBD1. V lost 8 bases, J lost 1 base, and 4 bases stayed unmatched. The CDR3 totals 14 residues. Germline lookup yields CDR1 MNHEY and CDR2 SVGAGI. The CDR3 reads CASFNRGNTGELFF. CDR3 DNA: TGTGCCAGCTTTAACAGGGGGAACACCGGGGAGCTGTTTTTT.

The sample holds a few counts of this clone. The chain employs TRBV9 and TRBJ1-4; D ambiguous. The CDR3 loop spans 15 amino acids. Germline CDR1 reads SGDLS; CDR2 reads YYNGEE. V was shortened by 0 bases and J by 8 bases, with 14 bases between the two germline ends. This chain's CDR3 is CASSVGGPSEEKLFF. CDR3 sequence (DNA): TGTGCCAGCAGCGTAGGCGGGCCCTCCGAGGAAAAACTGTTTTTT. The full variable domain, with the rest looked up from reference TRBV9 and TRBJ1-4, is DSGVTQTPKHLITATGQRVTLRCSPRSGDLSVYWYQQSLDQGLQFLIQYYNGEERAKGNILERFSAQQFPDLHSELNLSSLELGDSALYFCASSVGGPSEEKLFFGSGTQLSVL.

The V gene is TRBV5-1, the J gene TRBJ2-2; possible D gene TRBD1, 5 bases. This CDR3 comprises 15 residues. V was clipped by 7 bases and J by 3 bases, with 16 bases between them. The germline V gene has CDR1 SGHRS and CDR2 YFSETQ. CDR3 in DNA: TGCGCCAGCGCTCAAGGGGCGCTGGACACCGGGGAGCTGTTTTTT. Amino acids: CASAQGALDTGELFF.

As to this clone: This sample also contains other DNA sequences that code for the same CDR3. The chain joins TRBV13 to TRBJ2-3; D gene ambiguous. Germline V gene data show CDR1 as PRHDT and CDR2 as FYEKMQ (reference sequence). The CDR3 has 14 residues. Trimming shortened V by 1 base and J by 2 bases, and 7 bases separated the two germline ends. The CDR3 DNA reads as TGTGCCAGCAGCTTAGCTGCCCTCACAGATACGCAGTATTTT. This encodes CASSLAALTDTQYF.

The chain uses TRBV5-5 and TRBJ2-3; no definite D call. The CDR3 contains 14 residues. Germline V gives CDR1 SGHKS, CDR2 YYEKEE (reference sequence). V dropped 5 bases and J dropped 6 bases, with 16 bases sitting between them. The CDR3 nucleotides are TGTGCCAGCAGTTCGGCCGGAATGAAGGATACGCAGTATTTT. It translates to CASSSAGMKDTQYF.

The V gene is TRBV3-1 (or the pseudogene TRBV3-2), the J gene TRBJ2-5; D not resolved. V was clipped by 4 bases and J by 1 base, with 10 bases between them. CDR1 and CDR2 (germline): LGHDT, YNNKEL (reference sequence). CDR3 size: 14 residues. The CDR3 DNA reads as TGTGCCAGCAGCCCTCTCGGTTCCCAAGAGACCCAGTACTTC. This codes for CASSPLGSQETQYF.

This sequence joins TRBV7-2 and TRBJ2-3; D uncertain. The CDR3 totals 11 residues. Germline V gene lookup returns CDR1 SGHTA and CDR2 FQGNSA. With 7 bases removed from V and 4 bases from J, the gap between germline ends came to 6 bases. CDR3 sequence: CASTMSDTQYF. The CDR3 DNA sequence: TGTGCCAGCACCATGTCAGATACGCAGTATTTT.

This chain links TRBV10-3 with TRBJ2-1; no definite D call. Trimming stripped 10 bases from V and 0 bases from J, with 10 bases between. Germline assignment: CDR1 ENHRY and CDR2 SYGVKD. This CDR3 is 13 amino acids long. The CDR3 coding sequence is TGTGCCACCGCAAATAACTCCTACAATGAGCAGTTCTTC. It codes for CATANNSYNEQFF.

The rearrangement joins TRBV5-1 to TRBJ2-7; 12 bases line up with TRBD2. J was trimmed by 0 bases and V by 5 bases; bases with no gene match: 3. Per the germline V gene, CDR1 is SGHRS and CDR2 is YFSETQ. The length of the CDR3 is 15 residues. The CDR3 loop reads CASRWGLAGSYEQYF. The CDR3, as DNA: TGCGCCAGCAGATGGGGACTAGCGGGCTCCTACGAGCAGTACTTC. Drawing the rest from reference TRBV5-1 and TRBJ2-7, the complete variable domain is KAGVTQTPRYLIKTRGQQVTLSCSPISGHRSVSWYQQTPGQGLQFLFEYFSETQRNKGNFPGRFSGRQFSNSRSEMNVSTLELGDSALYLCASRWGLAGSYEQYFGPGTRLTVT.

The V call is TRBV24-1, the J call TRBJ2-1; D unresolved. V was pared by 2 bases and J by 0 bases, with 10 bases between. Germline CDR1 reads KGHDR; CDR2 reads SFDVKD. The CDR3 contains 16 residues. CDR3 DNA sequence: TGTGCCACCAGTGATTGGTCGAAGGGCTCCTACAATGAGCAGTTCTTC. Translated, it gives CATSDWSKGSYNEQFF.

This chain uses TRBV11-2 with TRBJ2-5, with D perhaps matching TRBD2 (6 bases). Germline CDR1 SGHAT, CDR2 FQNNGV. The V gene lost 0 bases and the J gene lost 5 bases, with 13 bases spanning the gap. The CDR3 covers 15 residues. The CDR3 bases are TGTGCCAGCAGCTTAGATTCGGGCGGGGTGGAGACCCAGTACTTC. It yields the protein CASSLDSGGVETQYF.

This rearrangement joins TRBV27 to TRBJ2-2; a weak D match, TRBD1 (5 bases). V was clipped by 1 base and J by 6 bases, with 24 bases between them. Germline CDR1 is MNHEY and CDR2 is SMNVEV (reference sequence). The CDR3 loop spans 19 amino acids. In nucleotides, the CDR3 is TGTGCCAGCAGTTTATTCTCGACGTGGGCGGAGCTAGGGGCCGGGGAGCTGTTTTTT. Translated: CASSLFSTWAELGAGELFF.